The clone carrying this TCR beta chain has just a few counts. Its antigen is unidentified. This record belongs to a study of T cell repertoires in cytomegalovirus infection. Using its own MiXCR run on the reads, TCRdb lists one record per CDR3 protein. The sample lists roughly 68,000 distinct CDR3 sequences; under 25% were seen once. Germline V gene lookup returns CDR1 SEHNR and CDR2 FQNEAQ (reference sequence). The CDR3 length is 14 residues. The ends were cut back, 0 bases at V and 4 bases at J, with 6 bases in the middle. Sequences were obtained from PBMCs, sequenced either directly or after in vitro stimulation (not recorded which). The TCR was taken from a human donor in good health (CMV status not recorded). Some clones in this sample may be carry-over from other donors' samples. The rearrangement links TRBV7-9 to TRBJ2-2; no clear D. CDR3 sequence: CASSLAGSTGELFF. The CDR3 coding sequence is TGTGCCAGCAGCTTAGCCGGGTCCACCGGGGAGCTGTTTTTT.